The rows below give T cell receptor beta chains drawn from one sample of a study of blood T cell repertoires in COVID-19. Sequencing used immunoSEQ multiplex PCR; TCRdb keeps in-frame clones, though not all of them. This table holds under 300,000 clones, about 80% found once. The sample taken for sequencing was peripheral blood. The receptors originated from a woman aged 80 or over with active or convalescent COVID-19. Both conserved end residues are part of each CDR3.

V	J	CDR3
TRBV27	TRBJ2-2	CASSPTRGGGELFF
TRBV3-1/TRBV3-2	TRBJ2-7	CASNNDRRPYEQYF
TRBV10-2	TRBJ2-2	CASRREAGELFF
TRBV5-1	TRBJ1-4	CASSSYLQGAGEKLFF
TRBV11-2	TRBJ1-2	CASSPGGLNYGYTF
TRBV9	TRBJ2-1	CASSVGVSGSSYNEQFF
TRBV3-1/TRBV3-2	TRBJ2-1	CASSPQKDLADNEQFF
TRBV10-2	TRBJ2-3	CASTRADTQYF
TRBV20-1	TRBJ1-6	CSASSNAQGNSPLHF
TRBV2	TRBJ1-1	CASSRDTNTEAFF
TRBV5-6	TRBJ2-5	CASSLFAGAGLETQYF
TRBV11-2	TRBJ1-2	CASSLLQGAGGYTF
TRBV12-3/TRBV12-4	TRBJ1-1	CASSREGFTEAFF
TRBV20-1	TRBJ1-5	CSASPGPSNQPQHF
TRBV5-1	TRBJ2-3	CASRLGASYADTQYF
TRBV6-5	TRBJ2-1	CASSYQPLAGEQFF
TRBV15	TRBJ1-1	CATSRDRGVAFF
TRBV11-3	TRBJ2-7	CASSSHTGTGVNEQYF
TRBV25-1	TRBJ1-3	CASSTGGIEAGNTIYF
TRBV3-1/TRBV3-2	TRBJ2-3	CASAPLASHTQYF
TRBV28	TRBJ2-7	CASSSGSGASSYEQYF
TRBV5-1	TRBJ2-7	CASSLGGGGSSYEQYF
TRBV19	TRBJ1-1	CASSIQAGAITEAFF
TRBV6-5	TRBJ1-2	CASSNLWTDYGYTF
TRBV2	TRBJ2-4	CASRGGQGAIQYF
TRBV6-1	TRBJ1-1	CASSDSGVNTEAFF
TRBV5-1	TRBJ2-1	CASSLGTTHEQFF
TRBV28	TRBJ1-1	CASSSPRLLNTEAFF
TRBV27	TRBJ1-6	CASSYTGDVTPLHF
TRBV30	TRBJ1-1	CAWSVWGEGVNTEAFF
TRBV7-2	TRBJ1-2	CASSTTGRDYGYTF
TRBV10-1	TRBJ2-7	CASSESQAGGNSSYEQYF
TRBV18	TRBJ1-1	CASSLFQGPTTEAFF
TRBV19	TRBJ2-3	CASLIPGTDTQYF
TRBV11-1	TRBJ1-1	CASSSGTVAFF
TRBV20-1	TRBJ1-4	CSASGQINEKLFF
TRBV11-1	TRBJ1-6	CASNEHGGRSPLHF
TRBV19	TRBJ1-3	CASSMGTLPTIYF
TRBV11-2	TRBJ2-3	CASSDGGDTDTQYF
TRBV18	TRBJ2-2	CASSPLLANTGELFF
TRBV6-4	TRBJ1-2	CASSDSWGQGNYGYTF
TRBV16	TRBJ1-1	CASSQSWVAGTEAFF
TRBV19	TRBJ2-5	CASRGAEETQYF
TRBV19	TRBJ1-1	CASTPDRVGTEAFF
TRBV27	TRBJ1-2	CASSRRALGYGYTF
TRBV19	TRBJ2-4	CASSDRQNLAKNIQYF
TRBV10-3	TRBJ1-6	CAISEEDRRYNSPLHF
TRBV24-1	TRBJ2-1	CATSDQDSSYNEQFF
TRBV11-3	TRBJ2-1	CASSLDLNSHEQFF
TRBV5-1	TRBJ2-7	CASSLAGQDYEQYF
TRBV20-1	TRBJ1-6	CSASAGQGGNSPLHF
TRBV3-1/TRBV3-2	TRBJ1-1	CASSQRGGGRNTEAFF
TRBV6-5	TRBJ1-4	CASTRQGTNEKLFF
TRBV6-5	TRBJ1-1	CASSYGTGNTEAFF
TRBV3-1/TRBV3-2	TRBJ2-7	CASSQDEGRERYF
TRBV7-2	TRBJ2-3	CASSLTDTQYF
TRBV5-4	TRBJ1-6	CASSLGQGAGSPLHF
TRBV7-2	TRBJ2-1	CASSFHKNNEQFF
TRBV3-1/TRBV3-2	TRBJ1-5	CASSQAQDQPQHF
TRBV4-2	TRBJ1-5	CASSQDMMAAFYQPQHF